This TCR beta chain was captured in a study of blood T cells in healthy people across ages. Across the whole study: Template switching recovered approximately one barcoded beta molecule for every two T cells. Overall study results and limits: Per million T cells, TCR beta diversity dropped about linearly as age rose.

As regards this clonotype: Its specificity is not known.

Alongside a J-beta primer mix, a sample-barcoded 5' primer served in a second PCR lasting roughly 7 to 12 cycles. Carrying 12 random nucleotides, a template-switch adaptor labeled each individual cDNA molecule. TCRdb recomputed calls from the 5' RACE reads with MiXCR, one row per CDR3 protein. Here the sample spans about 1.8 million distinct CDR3 sequences, roughly 50% being singletons. The germline CDR1 and CDR2 sequences are SGHTA and FQGNSA. CDR3 length: 14 residues. Trimming removed 1 base from V and 5 bases from J, with 11 bases in between. The clonotype originates from a woman aged 40 to 50 in good health. The J gene is TRBJ1-2, the V gene TRBV7-2; D gene unclear. Material: blood. The CDR3 spells CASSLGGQKYGYTF. The CDR3 DNA reads as TGTGCCAGCAGCTTAGGAGGGCAGAAGTATGGCTACACCTTC. The full variable domain, rest sourced from reference TRBV7-2 and TRBJ1-2, is GAGVSQSPSNKVTEKGKDVELRCDPISGHTALYWYRQSLGQGLEFLIYFQGNSAPDKSGLPSDRFSAERTGGSVSTLTIQRTQQEDSAVYLCASSLGGQKYGYTFGSGTRLTVV.